Listed here are 20 T cell receptor beta chains from one sample, sequenced in a study of T cell repertoires in cytomegalovirus infection. Each CDR3 protein gets one entry after TCRdb re-called the reads with MiXCR. The sample holds roughly 250,000 distinct CDR3 sequences, 20% to 25% seen once. Sequencing was carried out using CD8+ T cells from PBMCs. The receptors here all came from a human donor in good health (CMV status not recorded). Some clones in this sample may be carry-over from other donors' samples.

The J gene is TRBJ2-3, the V gene TRBV5-6; D is ambiguous. Trimming removed 1 base from V and 2 bases from J, with 8 bases in between. This CDR3 region has 14 residues. From germline, CDR1 is SGHDT and CDR2 YYEEEE. CDR3: CASSLKISTDTQYF. In nucleotides, the CDR3 is TGTGCCAGCAGCTTGAAGATCTCCACAGATACGCAGTATTTT.

This clonotype was found a few times. V usage is TRBV12-5 and J usage is TRBJ2-3; TRBD2 agrees at 7 bases. Losses at the gene ends were 3 bases for V and 0 bases for J; bases not matched to a gene: 3. Germline lookup yields CDR1 LGHNT and CDR2 FRNRAP. The length of the CDR3 is 15 residues. Here the CDR3 DNA reads TGTGCTAGTGGTTTTCGGGGGGACAGCACAGATACGCAGTATTTT. Encoded protein: CASGFRGDSTDTQYF.

This clonotype was seen ten or more times. The chain uses TRBV6-5 and TRBJ1-1; D may be TRBD1 (5 bases). The CDR3 sequence is 12 residues long. The V gene's germline CDR1 is MNHEY and CDR2 SVGAGI. Trimming removed 10 bases from V and 1 base from J, with 10 bases in between. Written as DNA, the CDR3 is TGTGCCATCCGGGGGGGGAACACTGAAGCTTTCTTT. Encoded protein: CAIRGGNTEAFF.

V gene TRBV12-3 or TRBV12-4 combines with J gene TRBJ2-2, with D hard to call. Between the trimmed V and J ends, which lost 5 bases and 2 bases, there was a span of 12 bases. The CDR3 contains 15 residues. Here the CDR3 DNA reads TGTGCCAGCAGTGCCACGGGCCCCAACACCGGGGAGCTGTTTTTT. Translation: CASSATGPNTGELFF.

V usage is TRBV4-2 and J usage is TRBJ2-7, with 7 positions matching TRBD2. Trimming at V came to 0 bases and at J to 2 bases, leaving 7 bases not matched to a gene. Germline CDR1 LGHNA, CDR2 YNFKEQ. CDR3 size: 16 residues. The CDR3 DNA follows: TGTGCCAGCAGCCAAGATCCGGGGGGATTTACCTACGAGCAGTACTTC. Translation: CASSQDPGGFTYEQYF.

V gene TRBV2 combines with J gene TRBJ2-1; D remains ambiguous. V dropped 4 bases and J dropped 5 bases, with 6 bases sitting between them. The germline V gene has CDR1 SNHLY and CDR2 FYNNEI. This CDR3 spans 12 amino acids. The CDR3 coding sequence is TGTGCCAGCAGTGGCGAGAACAATGAGCAGTTCTTC. Translation: CASSGENNEQFF.

The chain joins TRBV2 to TRBJ2-7; D tentatively fits TRBD1 or TRBD2 (6 bases each). The CDR3 loop spans 15 amino acids. Germline loops: CDR1 SNHLY, CDR2 FYNNEI. V was cut by 6 bases and J by 2 bases, with 17 bases left in between. This CDR3 is CASREAGGETYEQYF. CDR3 DNA sequence: TGTGCCAGCAGGGAGGCCGGGGGCGAGACCTACGAGCAGTACTTC.

The chain uses TRBV11-2 and TRBJ2-7; TRBD2 aligns across 7 bases. The trim removed 7 bases at V and 8 bases at J, leaving 5 bases unmatched. In germline, CDR1 is SGHAT, CDR2 FQNNGV. The CDR3 covers 11 residues. The CDR3 DNA reads as TGTGCCAGCATCGTAAGCGGGAAGCAGTACTTC. Protein sequence: CASIVSGKQYF.

This clonotype was found many times. This chain links TRBV27 with TRBJ2-3; D uncertain. The CDR3 has 12 residues. CDR1 MNHEY and CDR2 SMNVEV come from the germline V gene (reference sequence). Trimming removed 8 bases at V and 8 bases at J, with 14 bases between. CDR3 in amino acids: CASGWASVTQYF. The CDR3 DNA reads TGTGCCAGCGGGTGGGCATCGGTTACGCAGTATTTT.

The rearrangement joins TRBV4-1 to TRBJ1-3; perhaps TRBD1 as D (5 bases). Per the germline V gene, CDR1 is MGHRA and CDR2 is YSYEKL. The CDR3 is 14 residues long. V shed 2 bases and J shed 8 bases, with 13 bases lying between them. CDR3 region: CASSQSLLTDTIYF. The CDR3 DNA sequence: TGCGCCAGCAGCCAATCCCTGTTGACAGACACCATATATTTT.

This rearrangement joins TRBV29-1 to TRBJ2-1; D not certain. With 7 bases removed from V and 7 bases from J, the gap between germline ends came to 11 bases. The germline V gene has CDR1 SQVTM and CDR2 ANQGSEA. The CDR3 runs 11 residues. The CDR3 sequence is CSAWEGNEQFF. CDR3 in DNA: TGCAGCGCCTGGGAAGGGAATGAGCAGTTCTTC.

There are many counts of this clonotype. This sequence joins TRBV7-9 and TRBJ2-1, with D tentatively TRBD2 (6 bases). Deletions cut 6 bases from V and 3 bases from J, with 12 bases between. The CDR3 runs 14 residues. Germline V gene lookup returns CDR1 SEHNR and CDR2 FQNEAQ (reference sequence). The CDR3 reads CASSSGGDYNEQFF. In nucleotides, the CDR3 is TGTGCCAGCAGTTCTGGAGGGGACTACAATGAGCAGTTCTTC.

This clonotype was seen a few times. V and J are TRBV12-3 or TRBV12-4 and TRBJ2-1, with D possibly matching TRBD1 (6 bases). CDR3 size: 13 residues. Trimming took off 8 bases at V and 4 bases at J, with 12 bases between the two ends. This CDR3 reads CASARTGYNEQFF. CDR3 DNA: TGTGCCAGCGCCAGAACAGGGTACAATGAGCAGTTCTTC.

This clonotype appeared many times. J is TRBJ2-2 and V is TRBV19, with 8 nucleotides matching TRBD1. From germline, CDR1 is LNHDA and CDR2 SQIVND (reference sequence). The trim removed 3 bases at V and 5 bases at J, leaving 8 bases unmatched. The CDR3 spans 16 residues. The CDR3 reads CASSIDRGGRTGELFF. CDR3 DNA: TGTGCCAGTAGTATCGACAGGGGAGGACGGACCGGGGAGCTGTTTTTT.

This clonotype was seen repeatedly, ten times or more. This sequence joins TRBV11-2 and TRBJ1-2, with D possibly being TRBD1 (5 bases). The CDR3 totals 11 residues. CDR1 is SGHAT, CDR2 FQNNGV, per germline. The ends were cut back, 6 bases at V and 8 bases at J, with 10 bases in the middle. CDR3 coding DNA: TGTGCCAGCAGGGACATGATCGGCTACACCTTC. It is translated as CASRDMIGYTF.

This clonotype was seen ten or more times. The chain combines TRBV7-2 with TRBJ1-3; D gene ambiguous. There are 17 residues in the CDR3. Germline CDR1 SGHTA, CDR2 FQGNSA. V was trimmed by 1 base and J by 0 bases, leaving 13 bases between them. In DNA, the CDR3 is TGTGCCAGCAGCTTAGACGCCGCGGCAGGCTCTGGAAACACCATATATTTT. It is translated as CASSLDAAAGSGNTIYF.

The table lists this clonotype with many counts. The rearrangement links TRBV28 to TRBJ2-2; D not certain. V was cut by 1 base and J by 7 bases, with 4 bases left in between. Germline lookup yields CDR1 MDHEN and CDR2 SYDVKM. This CDR3 comprises 12 residues. In nucleotides, the CDR3 is TGTGCCAGCAGTTTATTCTTCGGGGAGCTGTTTTTT. Amino acid sequence: CASSLFFGELFF.

The chain uses TRBV2 and TRBJ1-5; a weak D match, TRBD1 (5 bases). Germline assignment: CDR1 SNHLY and CDR2 FYNNEI. The CDR3 has 17 amino acids. V was clipped by 0 bases and J by 0 bases, with 12 bases between them. Written as DNA, the CDR3 is TGTGCCAGCAGTGAAGCCCGGTTCAGGGTTAGCAATCAGCCCCAGCATTTT. Translation gives CASSEARFRVSNQPQHF.

This clonotype turned up a few times. This chain uses TRBV7-9 with TRBJ2-2; D gene ambiguous. V was trimmed by 2 bases and J by 1 base, leaving 5 bases between them. The germline V gene encodes CDR1 SEHNR and CDR2 FQNEAQ (reference sequence). The CDR3 totals 14 residues. The CDR3 DNA reads as TGTGCCAGCAGCTTATTATTGAACACCGGGGAGCTGTTTTTT. Translation gives CASSLLLNTGELFF.

The chain joins TRBV29-1 to TRBJ1-1; D is possibly TRBD1 (6 bases). The CDR3 runs 13 residues. V was cut by 4 bases and J by 4 bases, with 13 bases left in between. Germline CDR1 SQVTM, CDR2 ANQGSEA. The CDR3 is CSVAAGVSTEAFF. The CDR3 DNA is TGCAGCGTTGCGGCAGGGGTTAGCACTGAAGCTTTCTTT.